These 2 T cell receptor beta chains were all obtained from the same sample, sequenced in a study of T-cell reconstitution after alpha-beta-depleted transplantation in children. General study points: At the one-year point after transplant, T-cell counts and TCRbeta diversity were found to come mostly from T cells that had been newly produced.

Preparation of the TCRbeta library used unique molecular identifiers. Using its own MiXCR run on the PCR reads, TCRdb lists one record per CDR3 protein. The repertoire includes fewer than 350,000 distinct CDR3 sequences, over 7.5% of them detected once, and 8.5% to 9.5% sits in the top ten. Their recognized antigens are unknown. The specimen comprised peripheral blood, sampled 360 days after TCRalphabeta/CD19-depleted stem cell transplant. The receptors were gathered from a female patient aged 2 to 10 who had a stem cell transplant for Fanconi anemia, so the T cells may come from the graft donor.

This clonotype was found a few times. The chain carries TRBV10-3 and TRBJ1-1; D uncertain. Germline V gives CDR1 ENHRY, CDR2 SYGVKD. This CDR3 spans 13 amino acids. Between the trimmed V and J ends, which lost 2 bases and 1 base, there was a span of 5 bases. CDR3 sequence reads: CAISEIKNTEAFF. DNA for the CDR3: TGTGCCATCAGTGAGATCAAGAACACTGAAGCTTTCTTT.

The table lists this clonotype with many counts. The chain uses TRBV3-1 and TRBJ2-1, with a weak D call TRBD2 (7 bases). The CDR3 sequence is 17 residues long. Per germline, CDR1 LGHDT and CDR2 YNNKEL (reference sequence). The V end lost 0 bases, the J end lost 1 base, and 13 bases lay between the germline ends. The CDR3 is CASSQDRGEGSYNEQFF. CDR3 nucleotide sequence: TGTGCCAGCAGCCAAGATAGGGGGGAGGGGTCCTACAATGAGCAGTTCTTC.